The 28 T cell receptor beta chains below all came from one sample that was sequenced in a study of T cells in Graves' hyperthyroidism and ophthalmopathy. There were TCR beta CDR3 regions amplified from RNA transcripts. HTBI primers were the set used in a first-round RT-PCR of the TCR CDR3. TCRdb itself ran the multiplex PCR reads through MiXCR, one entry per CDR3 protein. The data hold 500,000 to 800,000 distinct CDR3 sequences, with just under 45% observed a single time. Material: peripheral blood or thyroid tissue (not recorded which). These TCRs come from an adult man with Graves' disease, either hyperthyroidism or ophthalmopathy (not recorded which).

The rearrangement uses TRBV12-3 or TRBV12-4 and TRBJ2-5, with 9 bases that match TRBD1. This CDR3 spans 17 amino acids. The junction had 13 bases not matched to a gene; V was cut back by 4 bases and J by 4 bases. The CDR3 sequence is CASSYWPRTGVGETQYF. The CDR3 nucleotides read TGTGCCAGCAGTTACTGGCCAAGGACAGGGGTTGGAGAGACCCAGTACTTC.

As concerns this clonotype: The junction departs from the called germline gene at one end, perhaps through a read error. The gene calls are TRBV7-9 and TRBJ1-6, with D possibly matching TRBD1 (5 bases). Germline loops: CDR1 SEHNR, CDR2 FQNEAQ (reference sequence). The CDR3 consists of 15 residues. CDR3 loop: CASSQELSTAQPLHF. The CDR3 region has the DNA TGCGCCAGCAGCCAAGAACTATCGACAGCGCAACCCCTCCACTTT.

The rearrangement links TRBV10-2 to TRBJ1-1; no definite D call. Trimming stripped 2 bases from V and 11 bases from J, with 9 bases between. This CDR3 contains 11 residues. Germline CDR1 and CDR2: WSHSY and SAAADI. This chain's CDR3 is CASSEGSGAFF. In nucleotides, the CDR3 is TGCGCCAGCAGTGAGGGTAGCGGGGCTTTCTTT.

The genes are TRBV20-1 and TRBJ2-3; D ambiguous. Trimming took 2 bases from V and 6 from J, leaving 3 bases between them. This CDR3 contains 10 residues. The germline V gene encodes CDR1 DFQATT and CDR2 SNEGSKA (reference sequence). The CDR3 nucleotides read TGCAGTGCTAGATTGGATACGCAGTATTTT. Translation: CSARLDTQYF.

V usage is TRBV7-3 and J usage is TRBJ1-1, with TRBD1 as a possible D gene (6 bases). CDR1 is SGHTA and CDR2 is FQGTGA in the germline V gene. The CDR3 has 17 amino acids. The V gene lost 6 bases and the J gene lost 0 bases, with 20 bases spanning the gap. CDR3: CASRSGHTGIMNTEAFF. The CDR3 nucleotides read TGTGCCAGCAGGTCGGGCCACACAGGGATCATGAACACTGAAGCTTTCTTT.

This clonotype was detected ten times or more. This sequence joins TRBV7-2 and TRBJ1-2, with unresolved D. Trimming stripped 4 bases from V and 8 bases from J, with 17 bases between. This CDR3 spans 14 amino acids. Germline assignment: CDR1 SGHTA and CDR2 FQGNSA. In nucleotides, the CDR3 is TGTGCCAGCAGCTCTCCGGACCTTCGGCGGGGCTACACCTTC. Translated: CASSSPDLRRGYTF. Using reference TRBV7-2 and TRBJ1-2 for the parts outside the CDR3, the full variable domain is GAGVSQSPSNKVTEKGKDVELRCDPISGHTALYWYRQSLGQGLEFLIYFQGNSAPDKSGLPSDRFSAERTGGSVSTLTIQRTQQEDSAVYLCASSSPDLRRGYTFGSGTRLTVV.

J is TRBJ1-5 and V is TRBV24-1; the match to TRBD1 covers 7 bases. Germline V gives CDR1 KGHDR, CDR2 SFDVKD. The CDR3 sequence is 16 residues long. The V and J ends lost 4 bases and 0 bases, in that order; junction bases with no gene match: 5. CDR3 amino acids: CATSETGRNSNQPQHF. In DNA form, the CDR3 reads TGTGCCACCAGTGAGACAGGGCGGAATAGCAATCAGCCCCAGCATTTT.

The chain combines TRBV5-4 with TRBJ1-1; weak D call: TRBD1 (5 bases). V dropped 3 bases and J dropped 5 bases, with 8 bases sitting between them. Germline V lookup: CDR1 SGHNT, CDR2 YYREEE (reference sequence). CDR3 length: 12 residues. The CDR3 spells CASSWGRTEAFF. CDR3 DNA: TGTGCCAGCAGCTGGGGACGGACTGAAGCTTTCTTT.

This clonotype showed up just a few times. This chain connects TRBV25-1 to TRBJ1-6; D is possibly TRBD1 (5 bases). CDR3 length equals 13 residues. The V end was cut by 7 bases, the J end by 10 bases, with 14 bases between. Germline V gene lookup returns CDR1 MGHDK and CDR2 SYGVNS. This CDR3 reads CASTLGAGSPLHF. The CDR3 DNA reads TGTGCCAGCACTCTCGGGGCTGGATCACCCCTCCACTTT.

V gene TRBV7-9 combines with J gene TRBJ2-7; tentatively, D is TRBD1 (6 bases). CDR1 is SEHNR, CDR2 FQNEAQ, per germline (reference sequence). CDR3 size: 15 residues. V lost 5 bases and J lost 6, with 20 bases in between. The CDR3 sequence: CASSPKNRVVGEQYF. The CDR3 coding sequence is TGTGCCAGCAGCCCGAAAAACAGGGTTGTAGGCGAGCAGTACTTC. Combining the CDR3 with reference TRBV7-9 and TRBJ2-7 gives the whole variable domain DTGVSQNPRHKITKRGQNVTFRCDPISEHNRLYWYRQTLGQGPEFLTYFQNEAQLEKSRLLSDRFSAERPKGSFSTLEIQRTEQGDSAMYLCASSPKNRVVGEQYFGPGTRLTVT.

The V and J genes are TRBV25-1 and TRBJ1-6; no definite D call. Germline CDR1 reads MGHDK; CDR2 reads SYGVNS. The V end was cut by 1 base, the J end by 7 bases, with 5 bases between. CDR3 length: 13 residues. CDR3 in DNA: TGTGCCAGCAGTGAATCGTTGAATTCACCCCTCCACTTT. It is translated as CASSESLNSPLHF.

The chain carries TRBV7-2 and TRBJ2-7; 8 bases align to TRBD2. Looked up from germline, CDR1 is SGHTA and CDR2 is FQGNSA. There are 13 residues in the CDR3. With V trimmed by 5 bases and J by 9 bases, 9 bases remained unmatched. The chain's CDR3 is CASSLGRGEVQYF. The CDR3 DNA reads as TGTGCCAGCAGCCTGGGGCGGGGGGAAGTGCAGTACTTC. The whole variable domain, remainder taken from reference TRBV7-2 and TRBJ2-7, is GAGVSQSPSNKVTEKGKDVELRCDPISGHTALYWYRQSLGQGLEFLIYFQGNSAPDKSGLPSDRFSAERTGGSVSTLTIQRTQQEDSAVYLCASSLGRGEVQYFGPGTRLTVT.

CDR3 region: CASSLQAVSEKLFF. The CDR3 DNA sequence: TGCGCCAGCAGCTTACAGGCCGTCAGCGAAAAACTGTTTTTT. The rearrangement uses TRBV5-1 and TRBJ1-4, with D maybe TRBD1 (5 bases). The V and J ends lost 2 bases and 8 bases respectively, with 13 bases between them. The CDR3 length is 14 residues. CDR1 is SGHRS and CDR2 is YFSETQ in the germline V gene.

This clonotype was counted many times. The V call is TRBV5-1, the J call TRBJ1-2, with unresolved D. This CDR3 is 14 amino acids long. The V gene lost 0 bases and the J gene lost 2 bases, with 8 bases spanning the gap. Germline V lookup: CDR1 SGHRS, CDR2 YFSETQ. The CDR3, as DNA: TGCGCCAGCAGCTTGGACTTAAGAAACTATGGCTACACCTTC. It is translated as CASSLDLRNYGYTF.

CDR3 sequence (DNA): TGTGCCAGCAGCTTGGAGTTGAGGCTCTCTGGAAACACCATATATTTT. It translates to CASSLELRLSGNTIYF. This rearrangement joins TRBV7-9 to TRBJ1-3; D is uncertain. This CDR3 region has 16 residues. Trimming removed 3 bases at V and 0 bases at J, with 12 bases between. Germline V gene sequence: CDR1 SEHNR, CDR2 FQNEAQ (reference sequence).

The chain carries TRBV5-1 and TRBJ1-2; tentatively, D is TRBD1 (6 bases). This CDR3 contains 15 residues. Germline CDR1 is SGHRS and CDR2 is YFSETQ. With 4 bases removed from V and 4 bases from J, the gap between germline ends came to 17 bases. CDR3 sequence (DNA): TGCGCCAGCAGCCAAGATGGGGACATCAGCTATGGCTACACCTTC. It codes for CASSQDGDISYGYTF.

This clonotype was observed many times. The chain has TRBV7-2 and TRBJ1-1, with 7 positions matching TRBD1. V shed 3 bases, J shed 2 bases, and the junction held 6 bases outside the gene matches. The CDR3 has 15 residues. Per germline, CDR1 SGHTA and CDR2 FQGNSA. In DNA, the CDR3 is TGTGCCAGCAGCTTCACCGGGACAGTTAACACTGAAGCTTTCTTT. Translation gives CASSFTGTVNTEAFF.

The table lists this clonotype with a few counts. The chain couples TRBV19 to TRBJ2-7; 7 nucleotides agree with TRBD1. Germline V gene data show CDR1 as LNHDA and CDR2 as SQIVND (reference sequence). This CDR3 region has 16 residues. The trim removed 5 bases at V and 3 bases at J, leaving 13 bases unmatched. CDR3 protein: CASSEWGTEDLYEQYF. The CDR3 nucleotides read TGTGCCAGTAGTGAATGGGGGACAGAGGACCTCTACGAGCAGTACTTC.

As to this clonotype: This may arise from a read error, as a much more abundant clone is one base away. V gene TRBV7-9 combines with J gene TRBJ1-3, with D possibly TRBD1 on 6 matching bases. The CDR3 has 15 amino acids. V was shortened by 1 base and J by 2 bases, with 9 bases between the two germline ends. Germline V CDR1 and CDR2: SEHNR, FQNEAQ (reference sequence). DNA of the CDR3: TGTGCCAGCAGCTTAGGGGGGCGGGCTGGAAACACCATATATTTT. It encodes CASSLGGRAGNTIYF.

CDR3 loop: CSAKQGFTEAFF. The CDR3 nucleotides are TGCAGTGCAAAACAGGGGTTCACTGAAGCTTTCTTT. This chain links TRBV20-1 with TRBJ1-1; 7 bases line up with TRBD1. CDR3 length: 12 residues. Germline assignment: CDR1 DFQATT and CDR2 SNEGSKA (reference sequence). With V trimmed by 6 bases and J by 4 bases, 5 bases remained unmatched.

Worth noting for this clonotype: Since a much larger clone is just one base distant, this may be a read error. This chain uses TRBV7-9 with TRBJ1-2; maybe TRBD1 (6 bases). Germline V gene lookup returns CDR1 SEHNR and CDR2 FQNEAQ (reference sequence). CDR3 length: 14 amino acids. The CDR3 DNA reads TGTGCCGGCAGTGCTAGTGGGGGCACGGGTGGCTACACCTTC. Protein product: CAGSASGGTGGYTF.

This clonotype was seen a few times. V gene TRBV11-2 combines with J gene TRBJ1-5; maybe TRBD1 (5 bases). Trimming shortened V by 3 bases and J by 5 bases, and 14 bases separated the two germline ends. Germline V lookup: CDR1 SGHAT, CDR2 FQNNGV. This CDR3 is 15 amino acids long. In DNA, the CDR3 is TGTGCCAGCAGCTTGGGGTCTTCGGGGGATCAGCCCCAGCATTTT. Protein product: CASSLGSSGDQPQHF.

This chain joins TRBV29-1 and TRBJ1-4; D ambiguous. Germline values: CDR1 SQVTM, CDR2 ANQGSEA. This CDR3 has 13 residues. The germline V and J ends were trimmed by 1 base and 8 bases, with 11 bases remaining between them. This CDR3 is CSVEGGHSEKLFF. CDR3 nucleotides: TGCAGCGTTGAAGGAGGGCACAGCGAAAAACTGTTTTTT.

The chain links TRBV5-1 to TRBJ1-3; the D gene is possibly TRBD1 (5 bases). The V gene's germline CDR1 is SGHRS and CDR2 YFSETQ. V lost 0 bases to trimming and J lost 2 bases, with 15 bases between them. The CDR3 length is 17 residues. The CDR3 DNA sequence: TGCGCCAGCAGCTTGGCCGGTTCAGGGTGGCCTGGAAACACCATATATTTT. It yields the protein CASSLAGSGWPGNTIYF.

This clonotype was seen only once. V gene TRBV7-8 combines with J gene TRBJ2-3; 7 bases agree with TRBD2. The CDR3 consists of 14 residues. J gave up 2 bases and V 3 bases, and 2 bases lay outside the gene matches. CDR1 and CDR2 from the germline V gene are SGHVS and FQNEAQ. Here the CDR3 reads CASSFSGPTDTQYF. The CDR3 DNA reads TGTGCCAGCAGCTTTAGCGGGCCCACAGATACGCAGTATTTT.

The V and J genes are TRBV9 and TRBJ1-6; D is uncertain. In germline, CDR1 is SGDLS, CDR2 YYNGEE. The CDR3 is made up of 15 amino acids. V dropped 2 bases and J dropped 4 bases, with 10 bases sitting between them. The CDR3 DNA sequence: TGTGCCAGCAGCGTGGCAGAGATTTATAATTCACCCCTCCACTTT. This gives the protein CASSVAEIYNSPLHF.

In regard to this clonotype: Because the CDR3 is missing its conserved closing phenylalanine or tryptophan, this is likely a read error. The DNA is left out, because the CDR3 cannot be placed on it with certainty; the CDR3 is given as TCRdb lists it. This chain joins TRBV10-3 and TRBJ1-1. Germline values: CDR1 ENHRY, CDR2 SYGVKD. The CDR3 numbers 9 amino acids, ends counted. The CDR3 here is CAISGRNEP.

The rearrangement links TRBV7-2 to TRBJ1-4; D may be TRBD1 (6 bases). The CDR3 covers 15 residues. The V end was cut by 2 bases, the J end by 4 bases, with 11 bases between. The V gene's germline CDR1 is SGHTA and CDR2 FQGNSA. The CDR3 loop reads CASSLMTGGNEKLFF. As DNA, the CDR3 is TGTGCCAGCAGCTTAATGACAGGTGGTAATGAAAAACTGTTTTTT.